The rows below give T cell receptor beta chains drawn from one sample of a study of cytomegalovirus exposure and HLA in healthy donors. Only in-frame clones appear in the TCRdb table, and some are missing; sequencing was by immunoSEQ multiplex PCR. This sample has around 76,000 clones; approximately 80% occur once, and the top ten carry about 9.5%. Sequenced material: PBMCs. All receptors come from a woman aged 40 to 50 in good health and CMV-seropositive. Each CDR3 is given with its conserved first and last residue. The order of the fields is D gene, V gene, J gene, clone size, CDR3 protein, CDR3 DNA. The D gene is left open where the match is weak. Clone size, where shown, is once, few, many, or a class for clones that have expanded.

-	TRBV6-5	TRBJ1-1	-	CASSYSIRVETEAFF	TGTGCCAGCAGTTACTCGATCAGGGTTGAGACTGAAGCTTTCTTT
TRBD1	TRBV30	TRBJ1-5	-	CAWTEGTGRNQPQHF	TGTGCCTGGACCGAAGGGACAGGAAGGAATCAGCCCCAGCATTTT
-	TRBV5-1	TRBJ2-7	-	CASKLGGASSYEQYF	TGCGCCAGCAAACTAGGGGGGGCGAGCTCCTACGAGCAGTACTTC
-	TRBV4-1	TRBJ2-6	few	CASSQDSSGANVLTF	TGCGCCAGCAGCCAAGACAGCTCTGGGGCCAACGTCCTGACTTTC
TRBD1	TRBV4-3	TRBJ2-7	once	CASSQNPGQAHYEQYF	TGCGCCAGCAGCCAAAACCCGGGACAGGCGCATTACGAGCAGTACTTC
-	TRBV6-6	TRBJ2-3	-	CASSPPRLGDTQYF	TGTGCCAGCAGTCCTCCTAGACTTGGCGATACGCAGTATTTT
TRBD1	TRBV19	TRBJ2-3	-	CASSRDRNTDTQYF	TGTGCCAGTAGTCGGGACAGGAACACAGATACGCAGTATTTT
TRBD2	TRBV28	TRBJ2-5	-	CASSLPWTSGGSETQYF	TGTGCCAGCAGTTTACCCTGGACTAGCGGGGGCTCAGAGACCCAGTACTTC
-	TRBV29-1	TRBJ1-1	-	CSVDRGLNTEAFF	TGCAGCGTTGATAGGGGGTTGAACACTGAAGCTTTCTTT
-	TRBV30	TRBJ1-2	few	CAWSVLGGYGYTF	TGTGCCTGGAGTGTACTCGGGGGGTATGGCTACACCTTC
-	TRBV5-1	TRBJ1-2	once	CASSAHVRDRGYTF	TGCGCCAGCAGCGCGCATGTTCGGGATCGTGGCTACACCTTC
TRBD2	TRBV19	TRBJ2-1	-	CASSIGLGVGSGANEQFF	TGTGCCAGTAGTATAGGCCTGGGGGTTGGTAGCGGGGCCAATGAGCAGTTCTTC
-	TRBV7-9	TRBJ1-1	-	CASSLDGVHTEAFF	TGTGCCAGCAGCTTAGACGGGGTACACACTGAAGCTTTCTTT
-	TRBV21-1	TRBJ1-6	-	CASSAGQRNSPLHF	TGTGCCAGCAGCGCGGGACAGCGTAATTCACCCCTCCACTTT
-	TRBV5-1	TRBJ1-2	-	CASSHGQSYGYTF	TGCGCCAGCAGCCATGGACAAAGCTATGGCTACACCTTC
-	TRBV27	TRBJ1-1	few	CASSLLWSGEAFF	TGTGCCAGCAGTTTATTGTGGTCAGGGGAAGCTTTCTTT
-	TRBV6-1	TRBJ1-2	-	CASSLAGAQNGYTF	TGTGCCAGCAGTTTAGCAGGGGCACAGAATGGCTACACCTTC
-	TRBV11-2	TRBJ2-3	-	CASSPPDRGQYF	TGTGCCAGCAGCCCCCCGGATCGAGGGCAGTATTTT
-	TRBV2	TRBJ2-3	-	CASSEAGPTDTQYF	TGTGCCAGCAGTGAGGCGGGGCCAACAGATACGCAGTATTTT
TRBD1	TRBV7-2	TRBJ2-2	-	CASSPGQGAGELFF	TGTGCCAGCAGTCCGGGACAGGGTGCCGGGGAGCTGTTTTTT
TRBD2	TRBV5-7	TRBJ2-7	-	CASSRAWRGGLYEQYF	TGTGCCAGCAGCCGGGCATGGCGGGGGGGGTTGTACGAGCAGTACTTC
TRBD1	TRBV27	TRBJ2-7	-	CASSLTGQTYEQYF	TGTGCCAGCAGTTTAACGGGACAGACCTACGAGCAGTACTTC
-	TRBV7-2	TRBJ1-6	-	CASSLGGDLLGSPLHF	TGTGCCAGCAGCTTAGGAGGGGACTTACTAGGTTCACCCCTCCACTTT
-	TRBV6-5	TRBJ1-5	-	CASSYSGGYQPQHF	TGTGCCAGCAGTTACTCGGGAGGGTATCAGCCCCAGCATTTT
-	TRBV11-2	TRBJ1-3	few	CASSPTGRNTIYF	TGTGCCAGCAGTCCAACAGGGAGAAACACCATATATTTT
TRBD2	TRBV5-1	TRBJ2-5	few	CASSFMPAGGTTQETQYF	TGCGCCAGCAGCTTTATGCCAGCGGGGGGTACCACCCAAGAGACCCAGTACTTC
-	TRBV28	TRBJ2-5	-	CASRKASQETQYF	TGTGCCAGCAGGAAAGCCTCTCAAGAGACCCAGTACTTC
-	TRBV19	TRBJ1-1	-	CASRFEAGPRTEAFF	TGTGCCAGTAGATTCGAGGCGGGACCCCGAACTGAAGCTTTCTTT
-	TRBV7-9	TRBJ1-6	-	CASSLVGDPYNSPLHF	TGTGCCAGCAGCTTAGTCGGAGACCCCTATAATTCACCCCTCCACTTT